The sequence of this T cell receptor beta chain was determined in a study of shared clonotypes between healthy human individuals (dated by TCRdb to 2018 to 2021). For the study in its entirety: Two women and a few men aged 18 to 49 years were included in the cohort. For each donor, CD4 naive and CD4 memory were each given three plates, CD8 naive was given two plates, and CD8 memory was given one plate. Blood TCR repertoires of a handful of healthy adults were deeply sequenced to estimate repertoire size and the extent of clonotype sharing between individuals. Libraries were prepared and TCR repertoires were sequenced by different laboratories using diverse techniques, in order to increase sequencing depth and limit assay-specific biases. Per donor, leukapheresis produced somewhere between about 0.85 and 8.9 billion PBMCs. Summary of the overall study and its limitations: Sampling was limited to blood, and TCR repertoires in tissue likely differ from TCR repertoires in blood. Approximately 5% of naive CD4, 3.5% of naive CD8, roughly 2.5% of memory CD4, and 0.35% to 0.5% of memory CD8 clonotypes were shared across several donors. Because the study included a small number of donors, the genetic and exposure-history diversity represented was limited. Larger estimated clonotype richness was generally found for naive subsets than for memory subsets. Pairwise subsampling led to the expectation that sequencing depth would affect the degree of clonotype sharing among donors. Compared with non-shared clonotypes, the clonotypes found in all four sorted-subset donors had higher generation probabilities. Even with the large sequencing depth, rarefaction of the sorted-subset datasets indicated that sequencing was incomplete.

Deletion took 1 base off V and 3 bases off J, with a span of 16 bases between the germline ends. Looking up the germline V gene yields CDR1 SGHRS and CDR2 YFSETQ. Taken from cysteine to phenylalanine, the CDR3 has 16 residues. Only the CDR3 DNA stays, 48 bases, in frame from base 1. Using the deep immunoSEQ assay, TCR CDR3 regions were amplified from genomic DNA by multiplex PCR. Extracted genomic DNA from each cell subset was distributed evenly across all wells of several immunoSEQ 96-well plates, and each plate was treated as a replicate. Each replicate PCR for sorted subsets received about 180 ng genomic DNA, equal to roughly 29,000 T cell genomes. The purified libraries were quantified using a Qubit 3.0 fluorometer, sized with a Bioanalyzer 2100, and then quantified again using the KAPA Library Quantification kit. Every immunoSEQ 96-well plate was sequenced on a separate single-read 150-cycle Illumina NextSeq 550 flow cell. The paper's data handling went like this. The immunoSEQ output contained only junctional sequences without quality scores, so filtering could not match that applied to full-length reads. Sequences were annotated with PyIR, a Python wrapper for IgBLAST v1.9, and V/J genes and CDR3 were assigned using IMGT germline references. Reads were removed for weak V/J assignments (E-value above 1e-6), missing CDR3, stop codons, out-of-frame junctions, or ambiguous translated residues. V3J clonotypes were defined as sequences sharing the same inferred V gene, J gene, and CDR3 amino acid sequence. Percentage overlap between repertoires was calculated by dividing the number of shared unique clonotypes by the size of the smaller repertoire. Richness of each repertoire was evaluated using RTK rarefaction, the Chao1 estimator, and Recon v2.1 estimates of unobserved clonotypes. OLGA was used to compute generation probabilities for all TCRbeta clonotypes that the gDNA method yielded from several donors. TCRdb carries this immuneACCESS record with in-frame sequences only. Its versions omit some clonotypes, under half of them owing to an unresolved V gene in the studies checked, with the rest unexplained. V and J calls plus clone size are reproduced from that table; the DNA served to infer D and trimming. Within this sample are some 2,500,000 clones, with 85% to 95% of them counted one time only. Of the sample, approximately 0.4% falls within the top ten clones.

The donors were healthy, HIV-negative adults who had no recently reported acute infections or vaccinations. Every donor was a Caucasian adult residing in Nashville, Tennessee, USA. CD4+ T cells were enriched by magnetic negative selection; naive cells were then positively selected on CD45RA, and the negative fraction formed the memory subset. After blood collection by leukapheresis, PBMCs were isolated using Ficoll-Histopaque density gradient centrifugation and then cryopreserved in the vapor phase of liquid nitrogen. Analytical flow cytometry was used to check the purity and quantity of every magnetically sorted T cell population. Genomic DNA was isolated from each sorted fraction and quantified by UV absorbance on a Nanodrop 2000c. About this clone itself: The antigen it binds to is not known. Base-call qualities are not available, and no considerably larger clone is one nucleotide away.

The TCR was taken from a man younger than 35 in good health. Some clones in this sample may be carry-over from other donors' samples. The sequence is built from TRBV5-1 and TRBJ1-1, with a tentative D gene TRBD1 over 5 matching bases. Material: naive CD4+ T cells from PBMCs. The sample's cell subset or site label, decoded: CD45RA+ positively selected. Here the CDR3 is given as CASSLLSAGADTEAFF. The DNA is TGCGCCAGCAGCTTGCTGTCGGCCGGGGCCGACACTGAAGCTTTCTTT.